This TCR beta chain is drawn from a study of cytomegalovirus exposure and HLA in healthy donors. General study results and limits: A later analysis linked a missense variant in DCLRE1C to the trimming of TCR beta V and J genes. According to a later analysis, most TCR beta chains associated with CMV appeared HLA-restricted.

Researchers ran the PCR with 60 Vbeta and 13 Jbeta primers. The assay was immunoSEQ multiplex PCR, and TCRdb's table has in-frame clones only and misses some. The sample records roughly 140,000 clones, about 85% being singletons. With regard to this clone: As yet, its antigen is unknown.

Germline CDR1 MNHEY, CDR2 SMNVEV (reference sequence). This CDR3 is built from 14 residues. V lost 5 bases and J lost 3, with 11 bases in between. The donors (healthy individuals) were bone marrow donors. The sequence was obtained from a boy aged 2 to 10 in good health and CMV-seronegative. The V gene is TRBV27, the J gene TRBJ1-5; D is ambiguous. Specimen: PBMCs. The CDR3 loop reads CASSPLRDNQPQHF. For the CDR3, the DNA is TGTGCCAGCAGTCCCCTGAGAGACAATCAGCCCCAGCATTTT.